The rows below give T cell receptor beta chains drawn from one sample of a study of CD8 T cells in ankylosing spondylitis. Using its own MiXCR run on the 5' RACE reads, TCRdb lists one record per CDR3 protein. The sample lists 300,000 to 350,000 distinct CDR3 sequences, more than 9% occurring once. Source material: blood, either unsorted or a sorted T cell fraction (not recorded which). The source of these receptors is a female donor with ankylosing spondylitis or in good health (not recorded which). The CDR3 runs from the conserved cysteine through the conserved F or W. Each record gives: CDR3 length, V gene, J gene, clone size, D gene, CDR3 DNA, CDR3 protein. The D gene is left open where the match is weak. Clone size, where shown, is once, few, many, or a class for clones that have expanded.

CDR3 length: 13
V gene: TRBV20-1
J gene: TRBJ1-6
clone size: -
D gene: -
CDR3 DNA: TGCAGTGCTTGGACAGACCTTAATTCACCCCTCCACTTT
CDR3 protein: CSAWTDLNSPLHF

CDR3 length: 14
V gene: TRBV5-1
J gene: TRBJ2-3
clone size: few
D gene: TRBD1
CDR3 DNA: TGCGCCAGCAGGAGGACAGGGGAGAAAGATACGCAGTATTTT
CDR3 protein: CASRRTGEKDTQYF

CDR3 length: 12
V gene: TRBV5-1
J gene: TRBJ2-1
clone size: many
D gene: -
CDR3 DNA: TGCGCCAGCAGCCTATCCCTTGGTGAGCAGTTCTTC
CDR3 protein: CASSLSLGEQFF

CDR3 length: 14
V gene: TRBV4-1
J gene: TRBJ1-4
clone size: -
D gene: TRBD1
CDR3 DNA: TGCGCCAGCAGCCGGACAGGGGTTAAGGAAAAACTGTTTTTT
CDR3 protein: CASSRTGVKEKLFF

CDR3 length: 15
V gene: TRBV20-1
J gene: TRBJ1-1
clone size: -
D gene: -
CDR3 DNA: TGCAGTGCTAGAGCGGGGGGTGGGGGGAACACTGAAGCTTCCTTT
CDR3 protein: CSARAGGGGNTEASF

CDR3 length: 15
V gene: TRBV5-6
J gene: TRBJ1-6
clone size: few
D gene: TRBD1
CDR3 DNA: TGTGCCAGCAGCTTGAGGACAGGGGGTAACGCACCCCTCCACTTT
CDR3 protein: CASSLRTGGNAPLHF

CDR3 length: 14
V gene: TRBV12-3/TRBV12-4
J gene: TRBJ1-5
clone size: many
D gene: -
CDR3 DNA: TGTGCCAGCAGTTTCGGTGGTGTCGGGCAGCCCCAGCATTTT
CDR3 protein: CASSFGGVGQPQHF

CDR3 length: 15
V gene: TRBV20-1
J gene: TRBJ2-5
clone size: few
D gene: -
CDR3 DNA: TGCAGTGCTAGAACAAGGGCCCCCCAAGGGGAGACCCAGTACTTC
CDR3 protein: CSARTRAPQGETQYF

CDR3 length: 14
V gene: TRBV29-1
J gene: TRBJ2-7
clone size: few
D gene: TRBD2
CDR3 DNA: TGCAGCGTTGGGCGGGGGGCGCTGGACTACGAGCAGTACTTC
CDR3 protein: CSVGRGALDYEQYF

CDR3 length: 15
V gene: TRBV6-2/TRBV6-3
J gene: TRBJ2-5
clone size: many
D gene: -
CDR3 DNA: TGTGCCAGCACTCAACCCGGGACCGGAGGAGAGACCCAGTACTTC
CDR3 protein: CASTQPGTGGETQYF

CDR3 length: 15
V gene: TRBV19
J gene: TRBJ1-5
clone size: many
D gene: -
CDR3 DNA: TGTGCCAGCCGGGGAGGGCGATGGTCAAATCAGCCCCAGCATTTT
CDR3 protein: CASRGGRWSNQPQHF

CDR3 length: 15
V gene: TRBV5-1
J gene: TRBJ1-1
clone size: many
D gene: -
CDR3 DNA: TGCGCCAGCAGCTACGGAGGTTGGGAGTACACTGAAGCTTTCTTT
CDR3 protein: CASSYGGWEYTEAFF

CDR3 length: 14
V gene: TRBV20-1
J gene: TRBJ1-4
clone size: many
D gene: TRBD1
CDR3 DNA: TGCAGTGCTAGAGGAGACAGGGGTGAGGAAAAACTGTTTTTT
CDR3 protein: CSARGDRGEEKLFF

CDR3 length: 17
V gene: TRBV9
J gene: TRBJ1-2
clone size: many
D gene: -
CDR3 DNA: TGTGCCAGCAGCGTCACTCCCTTCCACAGAGGGGTCTATGGCTACACCTTC
CDR3 protein: CASSVTPFHRGVYGYTF

CDR3 length: 15
V gene: TRBV12-3/TRBV12-4
J gene: TRBJ2-1
clone size: many
D gene: TRBD2
CDR3 DNA: TGTGCCAGCAGCCGGACTAGCGGGACGGTAGGAGAGCAGTTCTTC
CDR3 protein: CASSRTSGTVGEQFF

CDR3 length: 14
V gene: TRBV27
J gene: TRBJ1-2
clone size: many
D gene: TRBD1
CDR3 DNA: TGTGCCAGCAGGAGACAGGGGGCAAAGGATGGCTACACCTTC
CDR3 protein: CASRRQGAKDGYTF

CDR3 length: 14
V gene: TRBV28
J gene: TRBJ1-5
clone size: many
D gene: -
CDR3 DNA: TGTGCCAGCAGCCCTACAGGGTTAGAGCAGCCCCAGCATTTT
CDR3 protein: CASSPTGLEQPQHF

CDR3 length: 12
V gene: TRBV29-1
J gene: TRBJ2-7
clone size: many
D gene: -
CDR3 DNA: TGCAGCGTTGAAGATAGCGAAGCCGAGCAGTACTTC
CDR3 protein: CSVEDSEAEQYF

CDR3 length: 15
V gene: TRBV12-3/TRBV12-4
J gene: TRBJ1-1
clone size: many
D gene: -
CDR3 DNA: TGTGCCAGCATCCTAGGGGGACCTCCGAACACTGAAGCTTTCTTT
CDR3 protein: CASILGGPPNTEAFF

CDR3 length: 17
V gene: TRBV2
J gene: TRBJ1-6
clone size: few
D gene: -
CDR3 DNA: TGTGCCAGCACCCTTGACGGAGTCCGTCTCTATAATTCACCCCTCCACTTT
CDR3 protein: CASTLDGVRLYNSPLHF

CDR3 length: 17
V gene: TRBV28
J gene: TRBJ1-5
clone size: many
D gene: -
CDR3 DNA: TGTGCCAGCAGTTTATTGGGCAGGGGATATAGCAATCAGCCCCAGCATTTT
CDR3 protein: CASSLLGRGYSNQPQHF

CDR3 length: 13
V gene: TRBV28
J gene: TRBJ2-7
clone size: many
D gene: -
CDR3 DNA: TGTGCCAGCATCGACCGAATAACCCACGAGCAGTACTTC
CDR3 protein: CASIDRITHEQYF

CDR3 length: 14
V gene: TRBV9
J gene: TRBJ2-7
clone size: many
D gene: -
CDR3 DNA: TGTGCCAGCAGCGCACTACTAGTTTCGGGCGAGCAGTACTTC
CDR3 protein: CASSALLVSGEQYF

CDR3 length: 17
V gene: TRBV20-1
J gene: TRBJ2-2
clone size: many
D gene: TRBD2
CDR3 DNA: TGCAGTGCTACCGGGGGGTGGCGGGAGGGGAATACCGGGGAGCTGTTTTTT
CDR3 protein: CSATGGWREGNTGELFF

CDR3 length: 15
V gene: TRBV20-1
J gene: TRBJ2-7
clone size: -
D gene: TRBD1
CDR3 DNA: TGCAGTGCTAGAGAGCCGGGACAGGGGGCTAGAGAGCAGTACTTC
CDR3 protein: CSAREPGQGAREQYF

CDR3 length: 12
V gene: TRBV18
J gene: TRBJ1-1
clone size: -
D gene: -
CDR3 DNA: TGTGTCACGAGTCGGACGAACACTGAAGCTTTCTTT
CDR3 protein: CVTSRTNTEAFF

CDR3 length: 15
V gene: TRBV3-1
J gene: TRBJ1-5
clone size: few
D gene: TRBD1
CDR3 DNA: TGTGCCAGCAGCCGCGGGACAGGGGGCAATCAGCCCCAGCATTTT
CDR3 protein: CASSRGTGGNQPQHF

CDR3 length: 14
V gene: TRBV14
J gene: TRBJ2-3
clone size: few
D gene: -
CDR3 DNA: TGTGCCAGCAGTCTCTACCGGGCCTCTGAGGGGCAGTATTTT
CDR3 protein: CASSLYRASEGQYF

CDR3 length: 12
V gene: TRBV20-1
J gene: TRBJ2-5
clone size: many
D gene: TRBD1
CDR3 DNA: TGCAGTGCACAGGACAGGGTCGTAACCCAGTACTTC
CDR3 protein: CSAQDRVVTQYF

CDR3 length: 16
V gene: TRBV6-2/TRBV6-3
J gene: TRBJ2-7
clone size: -
D gene: TRBD2
CDR3 DNA: TGTGCCAGCAGTTATCCTCGGACTAGCGGCTCCTACGAGCAGTACTTC
CDR3 protein: CASSYPRTSGSYEQYF

CDR3 length: 13
V gene: TRBV11-3
J gene: TRBJ2-3
clone size: few
D gene: -
CDR3 DNA: TGTGCCAGCAGCCCCGGACCCCGACATACGCAGTATTTT
CDR3 protein: CASSPGPRHTQYF

CDR3 length: 13
V gene: TRBV6-1
J gene: TRBJ1-3
clone size: many
D gene: -
CDR3 DNA: TGTGCCAGCAGTGAACAGCATGCGGACACCATATATTTT
CDR3 protein: CASSEQHADTIYF

CDR3 length: 15
V gene: TRBV5-1
J gene: TRBJ2-1
clone size: many
D gene: -
CDR3 DNA: TGCGCCAGCAGCTTGGACGGGGGCGGATACAATGAGCAGTTCTTC
CDR3 protein: CASSLDGGGYNEQFF

CDR3 length: 13
V gene: TRBV7-2
J gene: TRBJ1-4
clone size: -
D gene: -
CDR3 DNA: TGTGCCAGCAGCTTAGCATCGACAGGCAAACTGTTTTTT
CDR3 protein: CASSLASTGKLFF

CDR3 length: 14
V gene: TRBV3-1
J gene: TRBJ2-1
clone size: many
D gene: -
CDR3 DNA: TGTGCCAGCCGACATTCGAGAGAGGCCAATGAGCAGTTCTTC
CDR3 protein: CASRHSREANEQFF

CDR3 length: 13
V gene: TRBV11-2
J gene: TRBJ1-3
clone size: many
D gene: TRBD1
CDR3 DNA: TGTGCCAGCAGCGCGGACAGGGCCGGCACCATATATTTT
CDR3 protein: CASSADRAGTIYF

CDR3 length: 15
V gene: TRBV18
J gene: TRBJ2-2
clone size: few
D gene: -
CDR3 DNA: TGTGCCAGCTCACCCTACGGGACCGCCACCGGGGAGCTGTTTTTT
CDR3 protein: CASSPYGTATGELFF

CDR3 length: 13
V gene: TRBV20-1
J gene: TRBJ1-5
clone size: few
D gene: -
CDR3 DNA: TGCAGTGCTCCCAGACCGGGGGGCCAGCCCCAGCATTTT
CDR3 protein: CSAPRPGGQPQHF

CDR3 length: 15
V gene: TRBV4-2
J gene: TRBJ1-5
clone size: many
D gene: -
CDR3 DNA: TGTGCCAGCAGCCCCTCGGACAGCAGCAATCAGCCCCAGCATTTT
CDR3 protein: CASSPSDSSNQPQHF

CDR3 length: 15
V gene: TRBV5-1
J gene: TRBJ2-1
clone size: many
D gene: -
CDR3 DNA: TGCGCCAGCAGCGACGGTCACACAGGTGGGAATGAGCAGTTCTTC
CDR3 protein: CASSDGHTGGNEQFF

CDR3 length: 16
V gene: TRBV7-9
J gene: TRBJ2-5
clone size: many
D gene: TRBD1
CDR3 DNA: TGTGCCAGCAGCTTTCTTCGGGACAGGGAACAAGAGACCCAGTACTTC
CDR3 protein: CASSFLRDREQETQYF

CDR3 length: 18
V gene: TRBV6-5
J gene: TRBJ2-2
clone size: few
D gene: TRBD2
CDR3 DNA: TGTGCCAGCAGTTACTCTTGGGCTAGCGGACCGAACACCGGGGAGCTGTTTTTT
CDR3 protein: CASSYSWASGPNTGELFF

CDR3 length: 14
V gene: TRBV20-1
J gene: TRBJ1-4
clone size: many
D gene: -
CDR3 DNA: TGCAGTGCTAGAGATCATCCAACTAATGAAAAACTGTTTTTT
CDR3 protein: CSARDHPTNEKLFF

CDR3 length: 15
V gene: TRBV28
J gene: TRBJ1-5
clone size: many
D gene: -
CDR3 DNA: TGTGCCAGCAGTTTGATAAGGGTGGGCAATCAGCCCCAGCATTTT
CDR3 protein: CASSLIRVGNQPQHF